The 7 T cell receptor beta chains below all came from one sample that was sequenced in a study of T cell responses to AZD1222 COVID-19 vaccine. Only in-frame clones appear in the TCRdb table, and some are missing; sequencing was by immunoSEQ multiplex PCR. The profile shows 110,000 or so clones, 70% to 90% of them singletons. The sample in question was peripheral blood, obtained 28 days after the second AZD1222 dose. These receptors came from an adult who received the AZD1222 COVID-19 vaccine.

The chain uses TRBV28 and TRBJ1-2; D might be TRBD1 (6 bases). Germline lookup yields CDR1 MDHEN and CDR2 SYDVKM. CDR3 length: 14 amino acids. V gave up 5 bases and J gave up 4 bases, with 14 bases separating them. As DNA, the CDR3 is TGTGCCAGCAGTAGCCCGGGGGGCGCCTATGGCTACACCTTC. Translated: CASSSPGGAYGYTF.

The chain uses TRBV7-2 and TRBJ2-3, with D possibly TRBD2 on 5 matching bases. Germline V gene lookup returns CDR1 SGHTA and CDR2 FQGNSA. The germline V and J ends were trimmed by 8 bases and 2 bases, with 17 bases remaining between them. This CDR3 has 15 amino acids. The CDR3 nucleotides are TGTGCCAGCTCCCGTGGGAGCGATTACACAGATACGCAGTATTTT. Residues: CASSRGSDYTDTQYF.

The rearrangement uses TRBV5-1 and TRBJ2-3; possible D gene TRBD2, 6 bases. CDR3 length: 20 residues. CDR1 and CDR2 from the germline V gene are SGHRS and YFSETQ. V was shortened by 1 base and J by 6 bases, with 30 bases between the two germline ends. The CDR3 sequence: CASSLSKFGGAVFDTDTQYF. DNA of the CDR3: TGCGCCAGCAGCTTGAGTAAGTTCGGGGGAGCCGTGTTTGATACGGATACGCAGTATTTT. Using reference TRBV5-1 and TRBJ2-3 for the parts outside the CDR3, the full variable domain is KAGVTQTPRYLIKTRGQQVTLSCSPISGHRSVSWYQQTPGQGLQFLFEYFSETQRNKGNFPGRFSGRQFSNSRSEMNVSTLELGDSALYLCASSLSKFGGAVFDTDTQYFGPGTRLTVL.

The chain employs TRBV5-4 and TRBJ1-2, with D perhaps matching TRBD1 (5 bases). Germline assignment: CDR1 SGHNT and CDR2 YYREEE (reference sequence). The CDR3 has 14 amino acids. Trimming shortened V by 4 bases and J by 0 bases, and 10 bases separated the two germline ends. Written as DNA, the CDR3 is TGTGCCAGCAGCGAGGGACTTACTAACTATGGCTACACCTTC. This gives the protein CASSEGLTNYGYTF.

This chain joins TRBV9 and TRBJ2-1, with 12 nucleotides matching TRBD1. There are 16 residues in the CDR3. From germline, CDR1 is SGDLS and CDR2 YYNGEE. V was clipped by 2 bases and J by 9 bases; unmatched bases: 9. CDR3 DNA sequence: TGTGCCAGCAGCGTCGGACCGGGACAGGGGGCCGGTGAGCAGTTCTTC. The encoded protein is CASSVGPGQGAGEQFF.

This clone was picked up one time. This CDR3 is CASSSRGFGEQPQHF. The CDR3 nucleotides read TGTGCCAGCAGCTCGAGGGGGTTTGGGGAGCAGCCCCAGCATTTT. The rearrangement links TRBV7-9 to TRBJ1-5, with a possible D match to TRBD1 (6 bases). V was shortened by 4 bases and J by 7 bases, with 17 bases between the two germline ends. CDR1 and CDR2 (germline): SEHNR, FQNEAQ (reference sequence). The CDR3 consists of 15 residues. The full variable domain, rest sourced from reference TRBV7-9 and TRBJ1-5, is DTGVSQNPRHKITKRGQNVTFRCDPISEHNRLYWYRQTLGQGPEFLTYFQNEAQLEKSRLLSDRFSAERPKGSFSTLEIQRTEQGDSAMYLCASSSRGFGEQPQHFGDGTRLSIL.

The V call is TRBV4-1, the J call TRBJ2-2, with TRBD1 as a possible D gene (6 bases). This CDR3 spans 15 amino acids. Germline CDR1 and CDR2: MGHRA and YSYEKL. Between the trimmed V and J ends, which lost 4 bases and 4 bases, there was a span of 13 bases. As DNA, the CDR3 is TGCGCCAGCAGCCTGTCGACAGGCGTCACCGGGGAGCTGTTTTTT. Translation: CASSLSTGVTGELFF.